Listed below are T cell receptor beta chains from one sample, sequenced in a study of cytomegalovirus exposure and HLA in healthy donors. The assay was immunoSEQ multiplex PCR, and TCRdb's table has in-frame clones only and misses some. The sample carries about 150,000 clones, around four fifths recorded once. Material for sequencing was PBMCs. The receptors here all came from a boy aged 2 to 10 in good health and CMV-seronegative. CDR3s include the opening cysteine and the closing phenylalanine or tryptophan. A D gene is named only where the DNA matches it firmly. A row's size may be missing; if present it is once, few, many or a size class.

J: TRBJ2-5; V: TRBV7-7; size: .; D: TRBD1; DNA: TGTGCCAGCAGCTTAACCCAGGACAGGGGAAGGGGGACCCAGTACTTC; CDR3: CASSLTQDRGRGTQYF
J: TRBJ2-1; V: TRBV6-4; size: .; D: TRBD1; DNA: TGTGCCAGCAGTGGCTGGACAGGGGCCGACAATGAGCAGTTCTTC; CDR3: CASSGWTGADNEQFF
J: TRBJ2-7; V: TRBV7-2; size: .; D: .; DNA: TGTGCCAGCAGCCCCCAGGATAGCGATTCCTACGAGCAGTACTTC; CDR3: CASSPQDSDSYEQYF
J: TRBJ1-5; V: TRBV5-8; size: once; D: .; DNA: TGTGCCAGCAGCCAGACCTTCATACCCGAGGATAGCAATCAGCCCCAGCATTTT; CDR3: CASSQTFIPEDSNQPQHF
J: TRBJ1-1; V: TRBV27; size: few; D: .; DNA: TGTGCCAGCAGTTTCCGGGGGATTACCGCTGAAGCTTTCTTT; CDR3: CASSFRGITAEAFF
J: TRBJ1-2; V: TRBV7-3; size: once; D: TRBD1; DNA: TGTGCCAGCAGCTTCGGCTCCCAGGGGGCCCTCTCGTACTATGGCTACACCTTC; CDR3: CASSFGSQGALSYYGYTF
J: TRBJ1-4; V: TRBV7-2; size: few; D: .; DNA: TGTGCCAGCAGCCCAATCAGTGGGAGGAATGGAAAACTGTTTTTT; CDR3: CASSPISGRNGKLFF
J: TRBJ1-5; V: TRBV6-5; size: .; D: TRBD1; DNA: TGTGCCAGCAGTTCCACAGGGGGCGCGTATCAGCCCCAGCATTTT; CDR3: CASSSTGGAYQPQHF
J: TRBJ2-7; V: TRBV5-4; size: .; D: TRBD1; DNA: TGTGCCAGCAGCCGTCCGGGACAGGGATGGTCGGCCAACGAGCAGTACTTC; CDR3: CASSRPGQGWSANEQYF
J: TRBJ1-4; V: TRBV9; size: .; D: .; DNA: TGTGCCAGCAGCCCAGAGCGGGGTCGAGTTGAAAAACTGTTTTTT; CDR3: CASSPERGRVEKLFF
J: TRBJ1-6; V: TRBV9; size: .; D: TRBD1; DNA: TGTGCCAGCAGCTCGGGGACAGGGGGTAATTCACCCCTCCACTTT; CDR3: CASSSGTGGNSPLHF
J: TRBJ2-7; V: TRBV25-1; size: once; D: .; DNA: TGTGCCAGCAGCTATAGGGGATACGAGCAGTACTTC; CDR3: CASSYRGYEQYF
J: TRBJ2-7; V: TRBV28; size: .; D: TRBD2; DNA: TGTGCCAGCAGACTAGCGGGGAGGACGTCCTACGAGCAGTACTTC; CDR3: CASRLAGRTSYEQYF
J: TRBJ2-5; V: TRBV6-6; size: .; D: TRBD1; DNA: TGTGCCAGCAGTTACTCGAGACAGGGAGAGACCCAGTACTTC; CDR3: CASSYSRQGETQYF
J: TRBJ2-6; V: TRBV5-1; size: .; D: .; DNA: TGCGCCAGCAGCTTCCTAGGACAGAAGGGCTCTGGGGCCAACGTCCTGACTTTC; CDR3: CASSFLGQKGSGANVLTF
J: TRBJ2-5; V: TRBV6-6; size: .; D: .; DNA: TGTGCCAGCAGTGACACTGGGAGAAATCAAGAGACCCAGTACTTC; CDR3: CASSDTGRNQETQYF
J: TRBJ2-7; V: TRBV7-8; size: .; D: .; DNA: TGTGCCAGCAGCTTAGGGCGGAGCTCCTACGAGCAGTACTTC; CDR3: CASSLGRSSYEQYF
J: TRBJ2-1; V: TRBV9; size: .; D: TRBD2; DNA: TGTGCCAGCAGCGCTTCTCCGGGGGGGCAGTTCTTC; CDR3: CASSASPGGQFF
J: TRBJ1-1; V: TRBV4-2; size: .; D: .; DNA: TGTGCCAGCAGCCAAGAGTTCCAGGGTATGAACACTGAAGCTTTCTTT; CDR3: CASSQEFQGMNTEAFF
J: TRBJ2-2; V: TRBV18; size: few; D: .; DNA: TGTGCCAGCTCACCACAGGGGGCCGGGGAGCTGTTTTTT; CDR3: CASSPQGAGELFF
J: TRBJ1-3; V: TRBV18; size: .; D: .; DNA: TGTGCCAGCTCACTCAACGGGGGTTCCTCTGGAAACACCATATATTTT; CDR3: CASSLNGGSSGNTIYF
J: TRBJ2-7; V: TRBV11-3; size: .; D: TRBD2; DNA: TGTGCCAGCAGCTCCGGGGGGGCTTACGAGCAGTACTTC; CDR3: CASSSGGAYEQYF
J: TRBJ2-1; V: TRBV28; size: .; D: TRBD2; DNA: TGTGCCAGCAGTCCCTGGACTAGCTCATTTGGGGGTAATGAGCAGTTCTTC; CDR3: CASSPWTSSFGGNEQFF
J: TRBJ1-5; V: TRBV28; size: .; D: .; DNA: TGTGCCAGCAGGGGGGGTGGAGGGGCGAATCAGCCCCAGCATTTT; CDR3: CASRGGGGANQPQHF
J: TRBJ1-2; V: TRBV6-5; size: .; D: TRBD1; DNA: TGTGCCAGCAGTTCATTTTGGACAGGGAGGGCAGATGGCTACACCTTC; CDR3: CASSSFWTGRADGYTF
J: TRBJ2-4; V: TRBV6-6; size: .; D: TRBD2; DNA: TGTGCCAGCAGAATAAGCGGGATAAACATTCAGTACTTC; CDR3: CASRISGINIQYF
J: TRBJ2-7; V: TRBV19; size: once; D: .; DNA: TGTGCCAGTAGTTTACAGGAGGGGAGATACGAGCAGTACTTC; CDR3: CASSLQEGRYEQYF
J: TRBJ2-1; V: TRBV5-4; size: .; D: TRBD1; DNA: TGTGCCAGCAGCCCCGGGACAGGGGGCAACAATGAGCAGTTCTTC; CDR3: CASSPGTGGNNEQFF
J: TRBJ2-3; V: TRBV4-3; size: .; D: TRBD2; DNA: TGCGCCAGCAGCCGGACCCCGGGGCTAGCGGGCACAGATACGCAGTATTTT; CDR3: CASSRTPGLAGTDTQYF
J: TRBJ1-1; V: TRBV2; size: .; D: TRBD1; DNA: TGTGCCAGCAGCCCGACAGGGAGTGAAGCTTTCTTT; CDR3: CASSPTGSEAFF
J: TRBJ2-5; V: TRBV15; size: .; D: .; DNA: TGTGCCACCAGCAGAAAACCGGGAGACCAACTCGGAGAGACCCAGTACTTC; CDR3: CATSRKPGDQLGETQYF
J: TRBJ1-6; V: TRBV11-2; size: .; D: TRBD1; DNA: TGTGCCAGCAGCTTAATGTACGACAGGGGGAGCTCCTATAATTCACCCCTCCACTTT; CDR3: CASSLMYDRGSSYNSPLHF
J: TRBJ1-1; V: TRBV6-5; size: few; D: .; DNA: TGTGCCAGCCGGAGGACGGATAACACTGAAGCTTTCTTT; CDR3: CASRRTDNTEAFF
J: TRBJ2-7; V: TRBV5-6; size: .; D: TRBD1; DNA: TGTGCCAGCAGCGCAGGGACAGGGCGCTCCTACGAGCAGTACTTC; CDR3: CASSAGTGRSYEQYF
J: TRBJ1-2; V: TRBV30; size: .; D: TRBD1; DNA: TGTGCCTGGCAGAAGGGACAGGGATATGGCTACACCTTC; CDR3: CAWQKGQGYGYTF
J: TRBJ2-1; V: TRBV2; size: .; D: TRBD1; DNA: TGTGCCAGCGCACCCCGTGGGACAGGATACAATGAGCAGTTCTTC; CDR3: CASAPRGTGYNEQFF
J: TRBJ2-2; V: TRBV6-9; size: .; D: .; DNA: TGTGCCAGCAGTTCCGGGGTGAACACCGGGGAGCTGTTTTTT; CDR3: CASSSGVNTGELFF
J: TRBJ1-4; V: TRBV7-2; size: once; D: .; DNA: TGTGCCAGCAGCTTAGGGATCAGGGGCCGGTGGGGTGAAAAACTGTTTTTT; CDR3: CASSLGIRGRWGEKLFF
J: TRBJ1-2; V: TRBV6-1; size: once; D: TRBD1; DNA: TGTGCCAGCAGTGAACTACCTTTCGGGACAGGGGCTCACTATGGCTACACCTTC; CDR3: CASSELPFGTGAHYGYTF
J: TRBJ2-1; V: TRBV6-5; size: .; D: TRBD1; DNA: TGTGCCAGCAGTTACTCCGGGACAGGGCAGGATGAGCAGTTCTTC; CDR3: CASSYSGTGQDEQFF